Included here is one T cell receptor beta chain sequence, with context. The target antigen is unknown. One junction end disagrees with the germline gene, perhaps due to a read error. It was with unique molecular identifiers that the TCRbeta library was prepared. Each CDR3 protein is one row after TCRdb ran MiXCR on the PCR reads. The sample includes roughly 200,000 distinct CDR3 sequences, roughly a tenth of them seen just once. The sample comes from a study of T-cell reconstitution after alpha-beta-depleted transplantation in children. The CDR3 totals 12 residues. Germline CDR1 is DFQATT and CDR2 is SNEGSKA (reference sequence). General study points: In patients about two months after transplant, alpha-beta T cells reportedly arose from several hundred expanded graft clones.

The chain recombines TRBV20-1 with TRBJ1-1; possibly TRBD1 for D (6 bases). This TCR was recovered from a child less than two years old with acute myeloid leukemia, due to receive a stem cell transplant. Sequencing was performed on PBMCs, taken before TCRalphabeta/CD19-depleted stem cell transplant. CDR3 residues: CSTSRQELEAFF. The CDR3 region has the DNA TGCAGTACTAGTCGACAGGAACTTGAAGCTTTCTTT.